This record looks at one TCR beta chain sequence and its context. Its cognate antigen is unknown. This CDR3 region has 13 residues. From germline, CDR1 is SGDLS and CDR2 YYNGEE. Trimming pared 3 bases from V and 7 bases from J, leaving 13 bases between. The sample originates from a study of T cell responses to AZD1222 COVID-19 vaccine. Study-wide results and caveats: A rise in Spike-specific TCR breadth and depth followed two AZD1222 doses. Spike regions recognized by vaccine-associated CD4 TCRs spanned the protein, led by 160-218 and 743-854. Baseline antibody screening turned up just a handful of seropositive AZD1222 recipients. The study reported that nearly half of spike-specific TCRs target unmutated variant regions.

TCRdb keeps only in-frame clones here, not all; method: immunoSEQ multiplex PCR. Of about 150,000 clones in the sample, 75% to 90% were seen once. Here the sequenced sample was peripheral blood, taken after recovery from COVID-19. The source of this sequence is an adult who had recovered from COVID-19. The chain is built from TRBV9 and TRBJ1-1; D is unresolved. CDR3 sequence: CASSEAPDGEAFF. The CDR3 DNA is TGTGCCAGCAGCGAGGCCCCGGACGGTGAAGCTTTCTTT.